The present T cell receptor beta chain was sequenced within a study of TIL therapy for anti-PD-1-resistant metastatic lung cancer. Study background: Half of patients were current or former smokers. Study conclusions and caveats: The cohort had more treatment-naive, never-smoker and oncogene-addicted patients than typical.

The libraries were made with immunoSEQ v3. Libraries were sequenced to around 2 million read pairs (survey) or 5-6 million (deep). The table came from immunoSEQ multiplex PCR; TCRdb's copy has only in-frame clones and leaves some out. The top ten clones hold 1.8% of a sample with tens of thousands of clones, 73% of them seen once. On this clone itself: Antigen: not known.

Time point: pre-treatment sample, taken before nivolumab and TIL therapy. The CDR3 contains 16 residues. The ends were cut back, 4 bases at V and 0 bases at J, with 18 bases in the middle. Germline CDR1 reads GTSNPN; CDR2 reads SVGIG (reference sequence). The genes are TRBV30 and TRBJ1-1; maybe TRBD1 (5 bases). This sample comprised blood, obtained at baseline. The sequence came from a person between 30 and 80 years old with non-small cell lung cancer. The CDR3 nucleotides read TGTGCCTGGATGGGAGACAGCTCCAGGTTGAACACTGAAGCTTTCTTT. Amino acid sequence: CAWMGDSSRLNTEAFF.